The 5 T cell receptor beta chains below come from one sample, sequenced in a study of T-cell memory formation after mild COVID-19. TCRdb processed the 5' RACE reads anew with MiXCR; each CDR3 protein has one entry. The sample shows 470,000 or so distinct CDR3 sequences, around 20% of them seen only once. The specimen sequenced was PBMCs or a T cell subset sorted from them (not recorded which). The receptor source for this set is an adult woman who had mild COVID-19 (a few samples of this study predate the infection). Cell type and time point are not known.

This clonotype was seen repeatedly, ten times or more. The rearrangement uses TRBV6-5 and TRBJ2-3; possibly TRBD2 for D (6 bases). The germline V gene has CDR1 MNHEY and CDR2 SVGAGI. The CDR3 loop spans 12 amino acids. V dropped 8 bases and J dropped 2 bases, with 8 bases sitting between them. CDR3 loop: CASRGNTDTQYF. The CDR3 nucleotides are TGTGCCAGCCGGGGGAACACAGATACGCAGTATTTT.

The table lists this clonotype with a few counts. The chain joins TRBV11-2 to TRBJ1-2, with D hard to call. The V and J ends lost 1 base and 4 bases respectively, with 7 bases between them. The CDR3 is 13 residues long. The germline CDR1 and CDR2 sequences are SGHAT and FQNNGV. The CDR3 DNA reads TGTGCCAGCAGCTTAGGACACGGCTATGGCTACACCTTC. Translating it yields CASSLGHGYGYTF.

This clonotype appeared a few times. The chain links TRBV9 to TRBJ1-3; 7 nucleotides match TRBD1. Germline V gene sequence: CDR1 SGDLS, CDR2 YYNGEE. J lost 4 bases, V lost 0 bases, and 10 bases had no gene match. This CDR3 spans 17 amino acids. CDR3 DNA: TGTGCCAGCAGCGTAGGACAGGGTTCGTCCTTCGGAAACACCATATATTTT. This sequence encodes CASSVGQGSSFGNTIYF.

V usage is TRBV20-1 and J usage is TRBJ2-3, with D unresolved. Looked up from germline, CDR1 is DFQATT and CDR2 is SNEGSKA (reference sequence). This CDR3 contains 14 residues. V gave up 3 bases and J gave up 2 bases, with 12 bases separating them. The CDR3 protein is CSASSPRATDTQYF. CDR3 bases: TGCAGTGCTAGTTCGCCTCGAGCCACAGATACGCAGTATTTT.

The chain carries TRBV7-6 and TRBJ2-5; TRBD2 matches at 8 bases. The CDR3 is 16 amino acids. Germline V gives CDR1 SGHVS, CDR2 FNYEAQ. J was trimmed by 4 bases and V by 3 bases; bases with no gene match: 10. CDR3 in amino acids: CASSFLREEVRETQYF. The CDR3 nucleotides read TGTGCCAGCAGCTTTTTGCGGGAGGAGGTTAGAGAGACCCAGTACTTC. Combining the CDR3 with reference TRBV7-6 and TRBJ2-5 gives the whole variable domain GAGVSQSPRYKVTKRGQDVALRCDPISGHVSLYWYRQALGQGPEFLTYFNYEAQQDKSGLPNDRFSAERPEGSISTLTIQRTEQRDSAMYRCASSFLREEVRETQYFGPGTRLLVL.